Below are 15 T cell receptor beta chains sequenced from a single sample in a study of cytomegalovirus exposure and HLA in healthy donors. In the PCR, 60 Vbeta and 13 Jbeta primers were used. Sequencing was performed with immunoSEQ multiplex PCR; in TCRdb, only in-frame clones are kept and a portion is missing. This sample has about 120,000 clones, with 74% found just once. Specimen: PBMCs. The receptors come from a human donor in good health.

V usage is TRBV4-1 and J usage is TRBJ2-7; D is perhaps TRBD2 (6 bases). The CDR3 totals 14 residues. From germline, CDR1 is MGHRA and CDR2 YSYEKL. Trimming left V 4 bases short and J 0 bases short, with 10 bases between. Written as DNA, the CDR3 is TGCGCCAGCAGCCCCCGGGGACTCTCCTACGAGCAGTACTTC. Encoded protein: CASSPRGLSYEQYF.

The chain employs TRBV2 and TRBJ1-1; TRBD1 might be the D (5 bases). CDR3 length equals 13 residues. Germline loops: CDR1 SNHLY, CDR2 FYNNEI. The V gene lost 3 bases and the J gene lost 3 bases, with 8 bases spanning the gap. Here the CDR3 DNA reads TGTGCCAGCAGTGAGCGGGGGGACACTGAAGCTTTCTTT. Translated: CASSERGDTEAFF.

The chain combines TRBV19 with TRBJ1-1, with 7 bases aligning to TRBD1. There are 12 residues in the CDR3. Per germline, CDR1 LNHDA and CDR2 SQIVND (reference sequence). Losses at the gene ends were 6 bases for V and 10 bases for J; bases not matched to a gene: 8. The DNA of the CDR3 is TGTGCCAGTAGCGGGACAGCCTCAGCAGCTTTCTTT. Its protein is CASSGTASAAFF.

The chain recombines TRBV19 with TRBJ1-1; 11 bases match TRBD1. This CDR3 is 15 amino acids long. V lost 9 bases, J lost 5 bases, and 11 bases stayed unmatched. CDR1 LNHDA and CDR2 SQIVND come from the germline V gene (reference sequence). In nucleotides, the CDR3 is TGTGCCAGCCAAGGACAGGGGGCGGTAAGGACTGAAGCTTTCTTT. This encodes CASQGQGAVRTEAFF.

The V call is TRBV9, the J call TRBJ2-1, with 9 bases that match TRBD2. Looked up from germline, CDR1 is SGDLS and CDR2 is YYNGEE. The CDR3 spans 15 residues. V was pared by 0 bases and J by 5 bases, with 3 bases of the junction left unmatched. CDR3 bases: TGTGCCAGCAGCGTAGGTAGCGGGAGAGACAATGAGCAGTTCTTC. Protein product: CASSVGSGRDNEQFF.

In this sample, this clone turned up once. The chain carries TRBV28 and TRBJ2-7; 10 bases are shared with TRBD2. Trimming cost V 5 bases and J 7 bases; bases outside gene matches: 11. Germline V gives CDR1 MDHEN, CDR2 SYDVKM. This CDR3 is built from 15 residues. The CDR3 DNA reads TGTGCCAGCAGTCTCCCGACTAGCGGGTGGTCGGAGCAGTACTTC. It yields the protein CASSLPTSGWSEQYF.

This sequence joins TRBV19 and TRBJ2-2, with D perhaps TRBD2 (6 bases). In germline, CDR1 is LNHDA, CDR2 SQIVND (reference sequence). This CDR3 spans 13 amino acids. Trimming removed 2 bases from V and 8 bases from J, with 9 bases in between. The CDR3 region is CASSINGLGELFF. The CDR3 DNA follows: TGTGCCAGTAGTATAAACGGACTAGGGGAGCTGTTTTTT.

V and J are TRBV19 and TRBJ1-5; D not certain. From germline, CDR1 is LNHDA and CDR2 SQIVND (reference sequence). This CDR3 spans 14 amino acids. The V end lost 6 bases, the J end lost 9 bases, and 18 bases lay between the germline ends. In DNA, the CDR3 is TGTGCCAGTAGAACAGACCGCGTAGTAGGGCCCCAGCATTTT. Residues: CASRTDRVVGPQHF.

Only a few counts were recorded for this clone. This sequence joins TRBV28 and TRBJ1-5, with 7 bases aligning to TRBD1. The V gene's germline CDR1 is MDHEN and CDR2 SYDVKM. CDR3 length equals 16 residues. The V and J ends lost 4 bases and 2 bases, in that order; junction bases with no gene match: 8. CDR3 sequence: CASSSSTGWGNQPQHF. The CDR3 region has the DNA TGTGCCAGCAGTTCCTCGACAGGGTGGGGCAATCAGCCCCAGCATTTT.

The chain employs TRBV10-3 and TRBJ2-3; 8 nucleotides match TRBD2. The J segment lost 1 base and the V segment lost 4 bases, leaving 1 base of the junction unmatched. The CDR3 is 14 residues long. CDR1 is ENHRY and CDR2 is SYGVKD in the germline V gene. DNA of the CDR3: TGTGCCATCAGTGTCGGGGGGGGCACAGATACGCAGTATTTT. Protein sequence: CAISVGGGTDTQYF.

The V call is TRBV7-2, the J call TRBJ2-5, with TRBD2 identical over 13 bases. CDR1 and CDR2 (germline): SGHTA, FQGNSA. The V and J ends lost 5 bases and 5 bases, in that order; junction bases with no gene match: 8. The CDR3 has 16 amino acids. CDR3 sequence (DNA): TGTGCCAGCAGCCCACAAGGGACTAGCGGGGTGGAGACCCAGTACTTC. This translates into CASSPQGTSGVETQYF.

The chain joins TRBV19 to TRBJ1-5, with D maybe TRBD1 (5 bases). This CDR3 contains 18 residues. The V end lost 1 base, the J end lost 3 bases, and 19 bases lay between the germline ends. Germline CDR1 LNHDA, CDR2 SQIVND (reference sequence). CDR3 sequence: CASSIVLSAPGINQPQHF. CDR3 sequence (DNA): TGTGCCAGTAGTATAGTATTGTCGGCGCCAGGGATCAATCAGCCCCAGCATTTT. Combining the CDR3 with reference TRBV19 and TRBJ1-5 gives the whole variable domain DGGITQSPKYLFRKEGQNVTLSCEQNLNHDAMYWYRQDPGQGLRLIYYSQIVNDFQKGDIAEGYSVSREKKESFPLTVTSAQKNPTAFYLCASSIVLSAPGINQPQHFGDGTRLSIL.

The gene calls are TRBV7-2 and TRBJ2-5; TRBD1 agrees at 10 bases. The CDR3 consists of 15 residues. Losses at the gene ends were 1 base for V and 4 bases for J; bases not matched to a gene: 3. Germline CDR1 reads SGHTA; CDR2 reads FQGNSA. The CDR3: CASSLERDRGETQYF. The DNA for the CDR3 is TGTGCCAGCAGCTTAGAAAGGGACAGGGGAGAGACCCAGTACTTC.

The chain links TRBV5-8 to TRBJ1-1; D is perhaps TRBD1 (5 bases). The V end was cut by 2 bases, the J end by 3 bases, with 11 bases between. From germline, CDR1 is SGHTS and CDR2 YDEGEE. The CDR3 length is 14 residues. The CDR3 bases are TGTGCCAGCAGCTTTTATGGCAGGGACACTGAAGCTTTCTTT. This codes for CASSFYGRDTEAFF.

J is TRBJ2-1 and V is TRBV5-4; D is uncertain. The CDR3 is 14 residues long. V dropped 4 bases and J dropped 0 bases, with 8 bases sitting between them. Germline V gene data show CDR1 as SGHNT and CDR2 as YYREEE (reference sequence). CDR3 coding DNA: TGTGCCAGCAGCCCTCCTAGCTCCTACAATGAGCAGTTCTTC. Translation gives CASSPPSSYNEQFF. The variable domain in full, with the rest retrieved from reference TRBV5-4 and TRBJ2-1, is ETGVTQSPTHLIKTRGQQVTLRCSSQSGHNTVSWYQQALGQGPQFIFQYYREEENGRGNFPPRFSGLQFPNYSSELNVNALELDDSALYLCASSPPSSYNEQFFGPGTRLTVL.